The following is a TCR beta chain sequence with its context. Sequencing was performed with immunoSEQ multiplex PCR; in TCRdb, only in-frame clones are kept and a portion is missing. The data show a few hundred thousand clones, over 70% seen once. The CDR3 has 15 amino acids. V lost 0 bases and J lost 0, with 9 bases in between. CDR1 SGHAT and CDR2 FQNNGV come from the germline V gene. The record originates from a study of cytomegalovirus exposure and HLA in healthy donors. The donors were members of the validation cohort comprising about 130 subjects, separate from the roughly 700-subject first cohort.

Specimen: PBMCs. This receptor was taken from a young woman in good health and CMV-seropositive. The chain joins TRBV11-2 to TRBJ2-7, with D perhaps matching TRBD2 (6 bases). CDR3 nucleotide sequence: TGTGCCAGCAGCTTAGAAGGGCGGGACTCCTACGAGCAGTACTTC. It encodes CASSLEGRDSYEQYF.